The 13 T cell receptor beta chains given below trace back to one sample, sequenced in a study of OX40 agonist ivuxolimab in advanced cancers. The repertoire was sequenced with immunoSEQ multiplex PCR; TCRdb's copy has only in-frame clones and lacks some. The profile covers over 55,000 clones, with about 86% appearing a single time and 0.55% taken by the ten largest. The source material was CD4+ or CD8+ T cells sorted from blood, sampled in a trial of the OX40 agonist ivuxolimab. All receptors derive from an adult with an advanced solid tumor such as melanoma, head and neck, liver or kidney cancer.

The chain combines TRBV19 with TRBJ1-1, with 7 positions matching TRBD1. V shed 6 bases, J shed 3 bases, and the junction held 7 bases outside the gene matches. This CDR3 spans 14 amino acids. In germline, CDR1 is LNHDA, CDR2 SQIVND (reference sequence). CDR3 nucleotides: TGTGCCAGTAGCCTCGGACAGGTGGACACTGAAGCTTTCTTT. It specifies CASSLGQVDTEAFF.

V and J are TRBV5-8 and TRBJ2-3, with 16 nucleotides matching TRBD2. The CDR3 spans 16 residues. From germline, CDR1 is SGHTS and CDR2 YDEGEE. Trimming cost V 4 bases and J 11 bases; bases outside gene matches: 10. The DNA of the CDR3 is TGTGCCAGCAGCGTTCCGGGACTAGCGGGGGGGCACATGCAGTATTTT. Its translation: CASSVPGLAGGHMQYF.

This clone was observed a handful of times. Compared with germline, one end of the junction differs, possibly owing to a read error. The V call is TRBV30, the J call TRBJ1-3, with a tentative D call TRBD1 (5 bases). Germline values: CDR1 GTSNPN, CDR2 SVGIG (reference sequence). The CDR3 covers 12 residues. The chain's CDR3 is CAWSVLGPRSEF. The CDR3 DNA reads TGTGCCTGGAGTGTGTTGGGGCCCAGATCCGAATTT.

J is TRBJ2-1 and V is TRBV19; 15 nucleotides agree with TRBD2. The CDR3 has 14 amino acids. Trimming cost V 6 bases and J 7 bases; bases outside gene matches: 1. Germline V lookup: CDR1 LNHDA, CDR2 SQIVND (reference sequence). Here the CDR3 DNA reads TGTGCCAGTAGGGGACTAGCGGGGGGAAATGAGCAGTTCTTC. This sequence encodes CASRGLAGGNEQFF. Together with reference TRBV19 and TRBJ2-1, the CDR3 gives the full variable domain: DGGITQSPKYLFRKEGQNVTLSCEQNLNHDAMYWYRQDPGQGLRLIYYSQIVNDFQKGDIAEGYSVSREKKESFPLTVTSAQKNPTAFYLCASRGLAGGNEQFFGPGTRLTVL.

V is TRBV5-1 and J is TRBJ2-5; 14 bases agree with TRBD2. J was trimmed by 2 bases and V by 0 bases; bases with no gene match: 3. The CDR3 totals 17 residues. Per germline, CDR1 SGHRS and CDR2 YFSETQ. CDR3 amino acids: CASSLGTSGRRQETQYF. The CDR3 coding sequence is TGCGCCAGCAGCTTGGGGACTAGCGGGAGGCGGCAAGAGACCCAGTACTTC.

This clone was seen just once. The rearrangement joins TRBV7-2 to TRBJ1-5, with a weak D call TRBD1 (6 bases). Trimming shortened V by 5 bases and J by 5 bases, and 13 bases separated the two germline ends. Per germline, CDR1 SGHTA and CDR2 FQGNSA. This CDR3 has 14 amino acids. The CDR3 DNA sequence: TGTGCCAGCAGCCGAGGGACACCGGATCAGCCCCAGCATTTT. Translated, it gives CASSRGTPDQPQHF.

V and J are TRBV6-5 and TRBJ1-1; D unclear. The germline V gene encodes CDR1 MNHEY and CDR2 SVGAGI. This CDR3 has 16 amino acids. Trimming cost V 0 bases and J 0 bases, with 11 bases left between them. CDR3: CASSYSALTVNTEAFF. In DNA form, the CDR3 reads TGTGCCAGCAGTTACTCCGCCCTAACAGTGAACACTGAAGCTTTCTTT.

The J gene is TRBJ2-1, the V gene TRBV5-1; a possible D gene is TRBD2 (7 bases). The CDR3 totals 15 residues. V was shortened by 7 bases and J by 7 bases, with 21 bases between the two germline ends. Germline-derived CDR1 and CDR2 are SGHRS and YFSETQ. The CDR3 bases are TGCGCCAGCTCTGGAGGACTAGGGGGGACTAATGAGCAGTTCTTC. Encoded protein: CASSGGLGGTNEQFF.

The gene calls are TRBV5-6 and TRBJ2-7, with D maybe TRBD2 (6 bases). V lost 2 bases and J lost 0, with 15 bases in between. The CDR3 covers 16 residues. CDR1 SGHDT and CDR2 YYEEEE come from the germline V gene. CDR3 amino acids: CASSFVVGGPSYEQYF. The CDR3 DNA is TGTGCCAGCAGCTTTGTGGTGGGAGGTCCCTCCTACGAGCAGTACTTC.

CDR3 amino acids: CASSLTDTQYF. The CDR3 bases are TGTGCCAGCAGCCTAACAGATACGCAGTATTTT. The chain carries TRBV2 and TRBJ2-3, with D uncertain. The CDR3 is made up of 11 amino acids. Germline V gene data show CDR1 as SNHLY and CDR2 as FYNNEI. The V end was cut by 6 bases, the J end by 3 bases, with 4 bases between.

The CDR3 bases are TGTGCCAGTAGTCGCGGGCGGGGCAGGGTCAGCTATGGCTACACCTTC. Residues: CASSRGRGRVSYGYTF. This sequence joins TRBV19 and TRBJ1-2; D is possibly TRBD1 (5 bases). The CDR3 extends over 16 amino acids. Germline V gives CDR1 LNHDA, CDR2 SQIVND (reference sequence). Trimming pared 5 bases from V and 4 bases from J, leaving 20 bases between.

This chain links TRBV18 with TRBJ2-7; possibly TRBD2 for D (6 bases). This CDR3 spans 14 amino acids. Germline V gives CDR1 KGHSH, CDR2 LQKENI. With 3 bases removed from V and 1 base from J, the gap between germline ends came to 10 bases. The CDR3 sequence is CASSPSGRSYEQYF. The CDR3 coding sequence is TGTGCCAGCTCACCTAGTGGGAGGTCCTACGAGCAGTACTTC.

This chain uses TRBV19 with TRBJ2-7, with TRBD1 as a possible D gene (5 bases). V lost 3 bases, J lost 3 bases, and 15 bases lay in between. CDR1 is LNHDA and CDR2 is SQIVND in the germline V gene (reference sequence). The CDR3 is 15 residues long. CDR3 in amino acids: CASSMKGSKGYEQYF. Written as DNA, the CDR3 is TGTGCCAGTAGTATGAAGGGGTCGAAGGGCTACGAGCAGTACTTC.